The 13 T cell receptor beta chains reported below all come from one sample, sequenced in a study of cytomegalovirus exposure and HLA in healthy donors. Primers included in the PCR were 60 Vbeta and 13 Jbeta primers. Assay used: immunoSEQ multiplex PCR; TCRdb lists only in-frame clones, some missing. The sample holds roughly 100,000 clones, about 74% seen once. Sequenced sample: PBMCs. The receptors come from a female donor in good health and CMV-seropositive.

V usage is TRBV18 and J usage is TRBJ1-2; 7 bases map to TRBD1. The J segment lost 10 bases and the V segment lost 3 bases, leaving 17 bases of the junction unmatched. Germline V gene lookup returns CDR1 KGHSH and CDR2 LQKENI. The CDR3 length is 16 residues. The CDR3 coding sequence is TGTGCCAGCTCACCTTTCTCGACAGGGTCCGGGGAGCCCTACACCTTC. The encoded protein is CASSPFSTGSGEPYTF.

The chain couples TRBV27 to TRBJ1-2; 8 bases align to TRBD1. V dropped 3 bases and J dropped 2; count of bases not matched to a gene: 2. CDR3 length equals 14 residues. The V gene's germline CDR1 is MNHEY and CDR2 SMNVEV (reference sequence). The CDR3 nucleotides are TGTGCCAGCAGTTTTCAGGGGGCGAACTATGGCTACACCTTC. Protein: CASSFQGANYGYTF.

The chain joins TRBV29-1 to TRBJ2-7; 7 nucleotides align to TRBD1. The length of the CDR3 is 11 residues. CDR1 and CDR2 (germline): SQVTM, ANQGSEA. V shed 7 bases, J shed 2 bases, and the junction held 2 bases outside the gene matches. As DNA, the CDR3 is TGCAGCGCGGGACAGACCTACGAGCAGTACTTC. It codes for CSAGQTYEQYF.

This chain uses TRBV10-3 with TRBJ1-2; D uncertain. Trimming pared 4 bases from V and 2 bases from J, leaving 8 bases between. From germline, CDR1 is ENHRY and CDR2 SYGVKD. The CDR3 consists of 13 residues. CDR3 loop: CAISARENYGYTF. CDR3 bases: TGTGCCATCAGTGCACGAGAGAACTATGGCTACACCTTC.

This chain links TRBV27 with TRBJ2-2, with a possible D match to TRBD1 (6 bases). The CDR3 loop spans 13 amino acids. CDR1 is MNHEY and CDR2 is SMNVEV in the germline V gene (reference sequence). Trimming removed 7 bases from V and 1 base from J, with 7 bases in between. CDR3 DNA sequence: TGTGCCAGCACAGGGGTGAACACCGGGGAGCTGTTTTTT. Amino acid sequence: CASTGVNTGELFF.

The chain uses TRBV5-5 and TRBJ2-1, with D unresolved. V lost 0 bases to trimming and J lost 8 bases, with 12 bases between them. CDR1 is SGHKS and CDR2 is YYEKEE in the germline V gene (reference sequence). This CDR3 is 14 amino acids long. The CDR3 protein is CASSLAAFADEQFF. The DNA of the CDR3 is TGTGCCAGCAGCTTGGCCGCTTTTGCGGATGAGCAGTTCTTC. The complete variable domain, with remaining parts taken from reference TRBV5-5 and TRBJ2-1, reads DAGVTQSPTHLIKTRGQQVTLRCSPISGHKSVSWYQQVLGQGPQFIFQYYEKEERGRGNFPDRFSARQFPNYSSELNVNALLLGDSALYLCASSLAAFADEQFFGPGTRLTVL.

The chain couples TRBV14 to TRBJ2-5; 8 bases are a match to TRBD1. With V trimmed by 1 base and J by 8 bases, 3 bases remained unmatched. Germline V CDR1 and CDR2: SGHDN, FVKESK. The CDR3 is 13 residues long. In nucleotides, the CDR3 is TGTGCCAGCAGCCAAGGGACAGGGAGCACCCAGTACTTC. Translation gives CASSQGTGSTQYF.

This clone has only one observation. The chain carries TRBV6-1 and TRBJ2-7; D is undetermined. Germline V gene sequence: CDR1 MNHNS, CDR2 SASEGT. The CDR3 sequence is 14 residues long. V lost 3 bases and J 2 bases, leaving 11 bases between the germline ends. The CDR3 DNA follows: TGTGCCAGCAGTGAGATGGCAACCACCTACGAGCAGTACTTC. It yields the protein CASSEMATTYEQYF.

The CDR3 DNA reads as TGTGCCAGCAGTCAGGGGCCCGAAGCTTTCTTT. Translation gives CASSQGPEAFF. This chain joins TRBV6-5 and TRBJ1-1; D perhaps matches TRBD1 (6 bases). The germline V gene encodes CDR1 MNHEY and CDR2 SVGAGI. This CDR3 is 11 amino acids long. Deletions cut 5 bases from V and 8 bases from J, with 9 bases between.

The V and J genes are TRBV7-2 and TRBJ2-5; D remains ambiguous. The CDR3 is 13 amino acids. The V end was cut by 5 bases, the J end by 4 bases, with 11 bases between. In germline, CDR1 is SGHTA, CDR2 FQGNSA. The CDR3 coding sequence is TGTGCCAGCAGCCTTGTCGGGTTAGAGACCCAGTACTTC. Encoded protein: CASSLVGLETQYF.

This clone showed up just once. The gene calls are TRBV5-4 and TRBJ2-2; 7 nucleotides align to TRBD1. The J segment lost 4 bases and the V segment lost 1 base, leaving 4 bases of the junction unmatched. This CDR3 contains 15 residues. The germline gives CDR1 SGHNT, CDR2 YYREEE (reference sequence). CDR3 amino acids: CASSLTGVSTGELFF. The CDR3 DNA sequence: TGTGCCAGCAGCTTGACAGGGGTCAGCACCGGGGAGCTGTTTTTT.

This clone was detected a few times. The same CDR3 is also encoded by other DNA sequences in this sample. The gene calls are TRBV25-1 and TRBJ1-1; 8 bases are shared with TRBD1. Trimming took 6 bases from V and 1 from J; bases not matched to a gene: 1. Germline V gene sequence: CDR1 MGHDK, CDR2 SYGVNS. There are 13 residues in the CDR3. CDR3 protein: CASRGTGNTEAFF. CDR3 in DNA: TGTGCCAGCAGGGGGACAGGGAACACTGAAGCTTTCTTT.

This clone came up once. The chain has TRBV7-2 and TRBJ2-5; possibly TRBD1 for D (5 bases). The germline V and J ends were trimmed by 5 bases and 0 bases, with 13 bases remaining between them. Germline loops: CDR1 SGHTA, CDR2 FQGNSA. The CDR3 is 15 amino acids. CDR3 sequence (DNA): TGTGCCAGCAGCCGCAGCGTAGGGGACCAAGAGACCCAGTACTTC. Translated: CASSRSVGDQETQYF. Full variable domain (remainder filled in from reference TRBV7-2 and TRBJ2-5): GAGVSQSPSNKVTEKGKDVELRCDPISGHTALYWYRQSLGQGLEFLIYFQGNSAPDKSGLPSDRFSAERTGGSVSTLTIQRTQQEDSAVYLCASSRSVGDQETQYFGPGTRLLVL.